A single sample is the source of the 5 T cell receptor beta chains below, sequenced in a study of blood T cell repertoires in COVID-19. TCRdb's copy holds only in-frame clones and misses some; the assay was immunoSEQ multiplex PCR. Of roughly 250,000 clones listed, approximately 80% are singletons. The specimen sequenced was peripheral blood. The receptors originated from an older woman with active or convalescent COVID-19.

The CDR3 loop reads CASSRPRTGWVNYGYTF. CDR3 in DNA: TGTGCCAGCAGTCGGCCGAGAACAGGGTGGGTTAACTATGGCTACACCTTC. The gene calls are TRBV28 and TRBJ1-2; D may be TRBD1 (6 bases). The germline V gene encodes CDR1 MDHEN and CDR2 SYDVKM. V lost 5 bases, J lost 1 base, and 20 bases lay in between. The CDR3 sequence is 17 residues long.

The chain employs TRBV2 and TRBJ1-3, with TRBD1 identical over 7 bases. CDR3 size: 15 residues. The germline gives CDR1 SNHLY, CDR2 FYNNEI. Losses at the gene ends were 6 bases for V and 0 bases for J; bases not matched to a gene: 5. CDR3 loop: CASSEGQLSGNTIYF. In nucleotides, the CDR3 is TGTGCCAGCAGCGAGGGACAGCTCTCTGGAAACACCATATATTTT.

The chain uses TRBV27 and TRBJ2-7; 7 bases agree with TRBD1. V was clipped by 0 bases and J by 1 base; unmatched bases: 3. Germline CDR1 is MNHEY and CDR2 is SMNVEV (reference sequence). The CDR3 is 15 residues long. The CDR3 loop reads CASSLSMGQSYEQYF. DNA for the CDR3: TGTGCCAGCAGTTTATCGATGGGACAGTCCTACGAGCAGTACTTC.

The chain has TRBV3-1 (or the pseudogene TRBV3-2) and TRBJ1-1; D might be TRBD1 (5 bases). The CDR3 is 15 residues long. The germline V and J ends were trimmed by 1 base and 1 base, with 10 bases remaining between them. Germline values: CDR1 LGHDT, CDR2 YNNKEL (reference sequence). CDR3 protein: CASSQGWGENTEAFF. The CDR3 DNA sequence: TGTGCCAGCAGCCAAGGTTGGGGGGAGAACACTGAAGCTTTCTTT.

The V call is TRBV14, the J call TRBJ2-7; 7 bases line up with TRBD2. CDR1 and CDR2 (germline): SGHDN, FVKESK. The CDR3 totals 16 residues. J lost 4 bases, V lost 4 bases, and 13 bases had no gene match. Here the CDR3 reads CASSPLSAGLPYEQYF. CDR3 bases: TGTGCCAGCAGCCCCCTGTCAGCGGGATTACCGTACGAGCAGTACTTC.